The rows below give T cell receptor beta chains drawn from one sample of a study of identical twins. TCRdb ran MiXCR on the 5' RACE reads and lists one entry per CDR3 protein. The sample consists of 650,000 to 750,000 distinct CDR3 sequences, 21% of them appearing once. The sample also formed part of further work on T cells expressing NK-cell markers.

Sequencing input: PBMCs. These receptors all stem from a woman younger than 35 in good health. Both conserved end residues are part of each CDR3. D genes are given only for firm matches. The size of a clone is reported for some rows only, either as once, few or many, or as a class for expanded clones.

j_call: TRBJ1-5; clone_size: few; v_call: TRBV27; d_call: NA; cdr3_aa: CASSPAGGDGQPQHF; cdr3_nt: TGTGCCAGCAGTCCCGCCGGAGGGGACGGTCAGCCCCAGCATTTT
j_call: TRBJ2-7; clone_size: many; v_call: TRBV10-2; d_call: TRBD1; cdr3_aa: CATAGGGSYEQYF; cdr3_nt: TGCGCCACCGCAGGGGGTGGGTCCTACGAGCAGTACTTC
j_call: TRBJ2-1; clone_size: few; v_call: TRBV25-1; d_call: TRBD2; cdr3_aa: CASNAGALFMYNEQFF; cdr3_nt: TGTGCCAGCAACGCGGGAGCCCTTTTTATGTACAATGAGCAGTTCTTC
j_call: TRBJ2-3; clone_size: few; v_call: TRBV5-1; d_call: TRBD2; cdr3_aa: CASSLEAGGPSDTQYF; cdr3_nt: TGCGCCAGCAGCTTGGAAGCGGGAGGGCCCTCAGATACGCAGTATTTT
j_call: TRBJ1-3; clone_size: many; v_call: TRBV6-5; d_call: NA; cdr3_aa: CASSYSSRGGNTIYF; cdr3_nt: TGTGCCAGCAGTTACTCGTCCAGAGGTGGAAACACCATATATTTT
j_call: TRBJ2-5; clone_size: few; v_call: TRBV5-1; d_call: TRBD2; cdr3_aa: CASRQTSGQETQYF; cdr3_nt: TGCGCCAGCAGACAAACTAGCGGGCAAGAGACCCAGTACTTC
j_call: TRBJ2-3; clone_size: many; v_call: TRBV6-1; d_call: NA; cdr3_aa: CASRPWDDTDTQYF; cdr3_nt: TGTGCCAGCAGACCATGGGACGACACAGATACGCAGTATTTT
j_call: TRBJ2-1; clone_size: NA; v_call: TRBV4-3; d_call: TRBD1; cdr3_aa: CASSQDPWTGSYNEQFF; cdr3_nt: TGCGCCAGCAGCCAAGACCCTTGGACAGGGTCATACAATGAGCAGTTCTTC
j_call: TRBJ2-7; clone_size: many; v_call: TRBV12-3/TRBV12-4; d_call: TRBD2; cdr3_aa: CASSVQAGGNEQYF; cdr3_nt: TGTGCCAGCAGTGTCCAAGCGGGGGGGAACGAGCAGTACTTC
j_call: TRBJ2-7; clone_size: once; v_call: TRBV30; d_call: TRBD2; cdr3_aa: CAWSRTGGGSYEQYF; cdr3_nt: TGTGCCTGGAGCCGAACTGGGGGGGGATCCTACGAGCAGTACTTC
j_call: TRBJ2-3; clone_size: many; v_call: TRBV10-3; d_call: NA; cdr3_aa: CAISLSRTDTQYF; cdr3_nt: TGTGCCATCAGTCTATCGCGCACAGATACGCAGTATTTT
j_call: TRBJ1-1; clone_size: NA; v_call: TRBV4-3; d_call: NA; cdr3_aa: CASSQTGWRGLNTEAFF; cdr3_nt: TGCGCCAGCAGCCAGACGGGTTGGAGGGGTCTGAACACTGAAGCTTTCTTT
j_call: TRBJ2-4; clone_size: few; v_call: TRBV12-3/TRBV12-4; d_call: TRBD1; cdr3_aa: CASSFPGGNIQYF; cdr3_nt: TGTGCCAGCAGTTTCCCAGGGGGAAACATTCAGTACTTC
j_call: TRBJ2-3; clone_size: many; v_call: TRBV10-2; d_call: NA; cdr3_aa: CASSEAGGPDTQYF; cdr3_nt: TGCGCCAGCAGTGAGGCCGGGGGCCCGGATACGCAGTATTTT
j_call: TRBJ2-2; clone_size: NA; v_call: TRBV4-1; d_call: NA; cdr3_aa: CASSGRPGELFF; cdr3_nt: TGCGCCAGCAGCGGTCGTCCCGGGGAGCTGTTTTTT
j_call: TRBJ1-1; clone_size: few; v_call: TRBV4-2; d_call: NA; cdr3_aa: CASSQDVSTEAFF; cdr3_nt: TGTGCCAGCAGCCAAGATGTAAGCACTGAAGCTTTCTTT
j_call: TRBJ1-3; clone_size: few; v_call: TRBV20-1; d_call: TRBD1; cdr3_aa: CSASRQGRGNTIYF; cdr3_nt: TGCAGTGCTAGTAGACAGGGGAGAGGGAACACCATATATTTT
j_call: TRBJ2-1; clone_size: NA; v_call: TRBV6-5; d_call: NA; cdr3_aa: CASSYSTREQFF; cdr3_nt: TGTGCCAGCAGTTACTCGACTCGAGAGCAGTTCTTC
j_call: TRBJ2-7; clone_size: many; v_call: TRBV12-3/TRBV12-4; d_call: NA; cdr3_aa: CASSYGRVREQYF; cdr3_nt: TGTGCCAGCAGTTATGGCAGGGTTCGCGAGCAGTACTTC
j_call: TRBJ2-1; clone_size: NA; v_call: TRBV7-2; d_call: NA; cdr3_aa: CASSKWKGISYNEQFF; cdr3_nt: TGTGCCAGCAGCAAATGGAAGGGGATCTCCTACAATGAGCAGTTCTTC
j_call: TRBJ2-3; clone_size: NA; v_call: TRBV5-1; d_call: NA; cdr3_aa: CASSLGFHTDTQYF; cdr3_nt: TGCGCCAGCAGCTTAGGGTTTCACACAGATACGCAGTATTTT
j_call: TRBJ2-5; clone_size: NA; v_call: TRBV6-1; d_call: TRBD2; cdr3_aa: CASRGTSGRKETQYF; cdr3_nt: TGTGCCAGCAGGGGGACTAGCGGGAGGAAAGAGACCCAGTACTTC
j_call: TRBJ2-7; clone_size: many; v_call: TRBV20-1; d_call: TRBD1; cdr3_aa: CSASDRGYEQYF; cdr3_nt: TGCAGTGCTAGTGACAGGGGCTACGAGCAGTACTTC
j_call: TRBJ1-2; clone_size: NA; v_call: TRBV20-1; d_call: NA; cdr3_aa: CSARVGYYGYTF; cdr3_nt: TGCAGTGCTAGAGTCGGTTACTATGGCTACACCTTC